There are a few counts of the clone carrying this T cell receptor (beta chain). Antigen: not known. The source of the sample is a study of identical twins. Notes on the study in general: Findings came from cross-sectional statistics, without long-term follow-up of donors.

TCRdb used MiXCR to reprocess the 5' RACE reads, holding one entry per CDR3 protein. The sample has approximately 690,000 distinct CDR3 sequences, 6.1% seen once. The V segment lost 0 bases and the J segment 4 bases; nucleotides outside the gene matches: 3. The germline V gene encodes CDR1 SGDLS and CDR2 YYNGEE. The CDR3 is 16 residues long. The V and J genes are TRBV9 and TRBJ2-1; 11 bases map to TRBD2. The clonotype originates from a man younger than 35 in good health. The sequenced sample was naive T cells sorted from blood. CDR3 amino acids: CASSVGTSGRYNEQFF. The CDR3 DNA reads as TGTGCCAGCAGCGTAGGTACTAGCGGGAGATACAATGAGCAGTTCTTC.